This T cell receptor beta chain was identified during a study of human T cells and chemical hapten exposure. On the study more broadly: Affected patients, primarily female, had alopecia areata, totalis or universalis.

This clonotype was seen more than once but under ten times. One entry per CDR3 protein results from TCRdb running MiXCR on the RACE reads. The profile covers 30,000 to 50,000 distinct CDR3 sequences, with roughly 13% appearing a single time and 2.3% taken by the ten largest. The time point was: patch test 3, about 24 weeks after DPC sensitization. As to treatment: therapeutic diphenylcyclopropenone sensitization with weekly scalp DPC. Someone pulled total RNA out of unfractionated whole blood. The germline V and J ends were trimmed by 0 bases and 5 bases, with 9 bases remaining between them. From germline, CDR1 is SGHAT and CDR2 FQNNGV. The length of the CDR3 is 14 residues.

The V and J genes are TRBV11-2 and TRBJ2-3; the D gene is possibly TRBD1 (6 bases). The sample consisted of whole blood, taken in connection with sensitization to the hapten diphenylcyclopropenone (DPC). This clonotype was sampled from a middle-aged woman with alopecia areata. Some clones in this sample may be carry-over from other donors' samples. The CDR3 coding sequence is TGTGCCAGCAGCTTAGATGGCAGGGGAGATACGCAGTATTTT. The encoded protein is CASSLDGRGDTQYF.